This T cell receptor beta chain stems from a study of blood T cell repertoires in COVID-19. Looked up from germline, CDR1 is MNHNY and CDR2 is SVGAGI (reference sequence). The CDR3 loop spans 14 amino acids. The V gene lost 6 bases and the J gene lost 3 bases, with 12 bases spanning the gap. Authors' methods: Amplification from reference gene primers served as the basis for estimated nucleated cell counts. TCRdb's table, derived via immunoSEQ multiplex PCR, lists solely in-frame clones and lacks some. V and J calls and clone size are as listed in that table; D and trimming were resolved from the DNA. The sample yields under 200,000 clones, around 88% seen once. Participants reported their clinical history, and cohort assignment relied on those reports.

The chain links TRBV6-6 to TRBJ1-5; a possible D gene is TRBD1 (6 bases). What was sequenced was PBMCs or T cells enriched from blood (not recorded which). This sequence was found in a woman aged 45-60 years in a cohort exposed to, infected with or recovered from COVID-19 (not recorded which). CDR3 in amino acids: CASRVQGTNQPQHF. The CDR3 coding sequence is TGTGCCAGCAGGGTACAGGGTACCAATCAGCCCCAGCATTTT.